This entry lists 27 T cell receptor beta chains sequenced from one sample in a study of T cell responses to AZD1222 COVID-19 vaccine. The assay was immunoSEQ multiplex PCR, and TCRdb's table has in-frame clones only and misses some. The sample lists some 150,000 clones, around 86% occurring once. The source was peripheral blood, collected on day 0 of MenACWY control vaccination. The receptors were sampled from an adult in good health.

This clone has only one observation. The rearrangement links TRBV7-9 to TRBJ1-1; D remains ambiguous. The germline V gene has CDR1 SEHNR and CDR2 FQNEAQ (reference sequence). The CDR3 spans 14 residues. Deletions cut 5 bases from V and 4 bases from J, with 14 bases between. The CDR3 DNA follows: TGTGCCAGCAGCCAACGGGCGCGCACCACTGAAGCTTTCTTT. Translated, it gives CASSQRARTTEAFF.

The V gene is TRBV10-3, the J gene TRBJ1-2; D may be TRBD1 (6 bases). V lost 0 bases and J lost 2, with 13 bases in between. The CDR3 is made up of 16 amino acids. Looked up from germline, CDR1 is ENHRY and CDR2 is SYGVKD. In DNA form, the CDR3 reads TGTGCCATCAGTGAGTCCCCCCCCCAGGGGAACTATGGCTACACCTTC. Translated, it gives CAISESPPQGNYGYTF.

The sample holds a few counts of this clone. The chain carries TRBV24-1 and TRBJ2-1; TRBD1 might be the D (6 bases). Trimming pared 5 bases from V and 3 bases from J, leaving 10 bases between. Germline CDR1 KGHDR, CDR2 SFDVKD. CDR3 size: 14 residues. The CDR3 nucleotides are TGTGCCACCAGTGGACTGGACAGCTACAATGAGCAGTTCTTC. Translated: CATSGLDSYNEQFF.

The chain is built from TRBV5-1 and TRBJ2-5; D call uncertain. The ends were cut back, 2 bases at V and 5 bases at J, with 10 bases in the middle. CDR1 and CDR2 from the germline V gene are SGHRS and YFSETQ. This CDR3 has 13 residues. CDR3 protein: CASSLQPRETQYF. The CDR3 bases are TGCGCCAGCAGCTTACAGCCCAGGGAGACCCAGTACTTC.

This rearrangement joins TRBV5-5 to TRBJ2-2; a possible D gene is TRBD1 (5 bases). Trimming removed 6 bases at V and 0 bases at J, with 24 bases between. This CDR3 has 19 amino acids. Germline values: CDR1 SGHKS, CDR2 YYEKEE (reference sequence). The CDR3 coding sequence is TGTGCCAGCACCCCCCGGCCACAGGTTCCCGAACCGAACACCGGGGAGCTGTTTTTT. It specifies CASTPRPQVPEPNTGELFF.

The J gene is TRBJ1-4, the V gene TRBV10-1, with D unresolved. This CDR3 has 14 residues. The germline gives CDR1 WNHNN, CDR2 SYGVQD (reference sequence). Trimming left V 2 bases short and J 8 bases short, with 12 bases between. The chain's CDR3 is CASSEDRTSEKLFF. The CDR3 nucleotides read TGCGCCAGCAGTGAGGATAGGACGAGCGAAAAACTGTTTTTT.

The chain couples TRBV5-1 to TRBJ2-5, with TRBD1 matching 8 bases. The ends lost 4 bases at V and 9 bases at J; junction bases unmatched: 5. In germline, CDR1 is SGHRS, CDR2 YFSETQ. CDR3 length: 12 residues. CDR3 in amino acids: CASSLQGEAQYF. The CDR3 DNA follows: TGCGCCAGCAGCCTACAGGGGGAGGCCCAGTACTTC.

The chain recombines TRBV2 with TRBJ1-1; possible D gene TRBD1, 5 bases. V dropped 7 bases and J dropped 11 bases, with 14 bases sitting between them. Germline V CDR1 and CDR2: SNHLY, FYNNEI. This CDR3 region has 11 residues. The CDR3, as DNA: TGTGCCAGCACGCTTGAAAGGGACGCTTTCTTT. This codes for CASTLERDAFF. Looking up the rest from reference TRBV2 and TRBJ1-1 gives the full variable domain: EPEVTQTPSHQVTQMGQEVILRCVPISNHLYFYWYRQILGQKVEFLVSFYNNEISEKSEIFDDQFSVERPDGSNFTLKIRSTKLEDSAMYFCASTLERDAFFGQGTRLTVV.

This clone was seen just once. This chain uses TRBV19 with TRBJ1-3; D perhaps matches TRBD1 (6 bases). Trimming took off 6 bases at V and 1 base at J, with 16 bases between the two ends. Germline V gives CDR1 LNHDA, CDR2 SQIVND (reference sequence). The CDR3 is 16 residues long. The CDR3 loop is CASSTHAGVSGNTIYF. CDR3 coding DNA: TGTGCCAGTAGCACTCATGCAGGGGTTTCTGGAAACACCATATATTTT.

This clone was recorded a few times. This rearrangement joins TRBV3-1 (or the pseudogene TRBV3-2) to TRBJ1-1; D not certain. The CDR3 has 14 residues. Between the trimmed V and J ends, which lost 4 bases and 1 base, there was a span of 10 bases. In germline, CDR1 is LGHDT, CDR2 YNNKEL (reference sequence). Here the CDR3 DNA reads TGTGCCAGCAGCCCACGACTCACGAACACTGAAGCTTTCTTT. It yields the protein CASSPRLTNTEAFF.

The chain recombines TRBV6-5 with TRBJ1-4; D is uncertain. This CDR3 is 12 amino acids long. The germline V gene encodes CDR1 MNHEY and CDR2 SVGAGI. The V end was cut by 6 bases, the J end by 4 bases, with 6 bases between. CDR3 nucleotides: TGTGCCAGCAGACAGTTTAATGAAAAACTGTTTTTT. Translated, it gives CASRQFNEKLFF.

V is TRBV6-5 and J is TRBJ1-2; D is perhaps TRBD1 (5 bases). Germline V gives CDR1 MNHEY, CDR2 SVGAGI. CDR3 length equals 13 residues. V was trimmed by 11 bases and J by 3 bases, leaving 16 bases between them. CDR3 DNA sequence: TGTGCCTCCAGCGTAAGACAGCACTATGGCTACACCTTC. It codes for CASSVRQHYGYTF.

The chain carries TRBV9 and TRBJ2-2; D unresolved. Trimming took off 1 base at V and 6 bases at J, with 1 base between the two ends. Germline-derived CDR1 and CDR2 are SGDLS and YYNGEE. This CDR3 is built from 11 residues. CDR3: CASSVSGELFF. The DNA for the CDR3 is TGTGCCAGCAGCGTATCCGGGGAGCTGTTTTTT.

This clone was recorded a few times. V usage is TRBV7-9 and J usage is TRBJ1-1; a possible D gene is TRBD1 (6 bases). Germline V gene data show CDR1 as SEHNR and CDR2 as FQNEAQ (reference sequence). This CDR3 has 15 residues. V shed 3 bases and J shed 6 bases, with 17 bases lying between them. Here the CDR3 reads CASSFREAGHAEAFF. CDR3 sequence (DNA): TGTGCCAGCAGCTTCAGGGAAGCGGGACACGCTGAAGCTTTCTTT. The full variable domain, with the rest looked up from reference TRBV7-9 and TRBJ1-1, is DTGVSQNPRHKITKRGQNVTFRCDPISEHNRLYWYRQTLGQGPEFLTYFQNEAQLEKSRLLSDRFSAERPKGSFSTLEIQRTEQGDSAMYLCASSFREAGHAEAFFGQGTRLTVV.

V gene TRBV5-1 combines with J gene TRBJ1-5, with a weak D call TRBD1 (6 bases). Looked up from germline, CDR1 is SGHRS and CDR2 is YFSETQ. The CDR3 contains 14 residues. V was pared by 4 bases and J by 4 bases, with 12 bases between. CDR3 residues: CASSPTGANQPQHF. The CDR3 DNA is TGCGCCAGCAGCCCGACAGGAGCTAATCAGCCCCAGCATTTT.

The gene calls are TRBV28 and TRBJ1-4, with TRBD1 identical over 8 bases. This CDR3 has 17 residues. With 6 bases clipped from V and 10 bases from J, the junction kept 19 bases outside the gene matches. Germline V gene data show CDR1 as MDHEN and CDR2 as SYDVKM. The CDR3 loop is CASSPGGTGVREGKLFF. DNA for the CDR3: TGTGCCAGCAGCCCAGGCGGGACAGGCGTTCGAGAGGGAAAACTGTTTTTT. The variable domain in full, with the rest retrieved from reference TRBV28 and TRBJ1-4, is DVKVTQSSRYLVKRTGEKVFLECVQDMDHENMFWYRQDPGLGLRLIYFSYDVKMKEKGDIPEGYSVSREKKERFSLILESASTNQTSMYLCASSPGGTGVREGKLFFGSGTQLSVL.

The chain couples TRBV19 to TRBJ2-2; D gene uncertain. Germline lookup yields CDR1 LNHDA and CDR2 SQIVND (reference sequence). Trimming shortened V by 11 bases and J by 4 bases, and 14 bases separated the two germline ends. The CDR3 extends over 13 amino acids. For the CDR3, the DNA is TGTGCCTGTCGGCAGAAACTCACCGGGGAGCTGTTTTTT. Protein sequence: CACRQKLTGELFF.

This chain uses TRBV5-4 with TRBJ1-2, with 10 bases lining up with TRBD1. In germline, CDR1 is SGHNT, CDR2 YYREEE (reference sequence). The CDR3 has 14 amino acids. The ends lost 4 bases at V and 2 bases at J; junction bases unmatched: 2. The CDR3, as DNA: TGTGCCAGCAGCCAGGACAGGGGGAACTATGGCTACACCTTC. Its translation is CASSQDRGNYGYTF.

This chain joins TRBV5-1 and TRBJ2-3; TRBD2 aligns across 12 bases. The CDR3 runs 16 residues. V lost 2 bases and J lost 5; bases outside the gene matches: 6. CDR1 is SGHRS and CDR2 is YFSETQ in the germline V gene. Here the CDR3 DNA reads TGCGCCAGCAGCTTCTCTAGCGGGGGGGCCGTAGATACGCAGTATTTT. The encoded protein is CASSFSSGGAVDTQYF.

The rearrangement uses TRBV12-3 or TRBV12-4 and TRBJ1-5; the D gene is possibly TRBD1 (5 bases). This CDR3 has 13 residues. With 5 bases removed from V and 7 bases from J, the gap between germline ends came to 12 bases. The CDR3: CASSPGTGQPQHF. DNA of the CDR3: TGTGCCAGCAGTCCAGGGACCGGACAGCCCCAGCATTTT.

The J gene is TRBJ2-7, the V gene TRBV19, with 8 bases aligning to TRBD1. Germline-derived CDR1 and CDR2 are LNHDA and SQIVND (reference sequence). The V and J ends lost 8 bases and 2 bases, in that order; junction bases with no gene match: 8. This CDR3 has 14 residues. The CDR3 DNA reads as TGTGCCAGTCACCCGGGGACAGGTCCCTACGAGCAGTACTTC. Protein sequence: CASHPGTGPYEQYF.

This chain joins TRBV7-2 and TRBJ1-2, with 8 bases lining up with TRBD1. Germline CDR1 is SGHTA and CDR2 is FQGNSA. The CDR3 has 14 residues. J lost 5 bases, V lost 3 bases, and 5 bases had no gene match. For the CDR3, the DNA is TGTGCCAGCAGCTTCTCAGGGGGCCGTTATGGCTACACCTTC. This gives the protein CASSFSGGRYGYTF. The whole variable domain, remainder taken from reference TRBV7-2 and TRBJ1-2, is GAGVSQSPSNKVTEKGKDVELRCDPISGHTALYWYRQSLGQGLEFLIYFQGNSAPDKSGLPSDRFSAERTGGSVSTLTIQRTQQEDSAVYLCASSFSGGRYGYTFGSGTRLTVV.

This clone was recorded once. The chain couples TRBV11-1 to TRBJ1-6, with D unclear. The CDR3 runs 14 residues. Germline-derived CDR1 and CDR2 are SGHAT and FQDESV (reference sequence). The V and J ends lost 4 bases and 7 bases respectively, with 11 bases between them. CDR3 bases: TGTGCCAGCAGCTCCGGACGCAAGAATTCACCCCTCCACTTT. This encodes CASSSGRKNSPLHF.

This chain connects TRBV28 to TRBJ1-5; no firm D call. Germline V gene data show CDR1 as MDHEN and CDR2 as SYDVKM. V shed 5 bases and J shed 3 bases, with 14 bases lying between them. The CDR3 runs 15 residues. The CDR3 region is CASSPIARINQPQHF. The DNA of the CDR3 is TGTGCCAGCAGTCCTATCGCAAGAATCAATCAGCCCCAGCATTTT.

The chain combines TRBV18 with TRBJ1-6; D call uncertain. The V end was cut by 3 bases, the J end by 0 bases, with 9 bases between. CDR3 length: 16 amino acids. CDR1 and CDR2 (germline): KGHSH, LQKENI. The chain's CDR3 is CASSPGRSSYNSPLHF. In DNA, the CDR3 is TGTGCCAGCTCACCGGGAAGGAGCTCCTATAATTCACCCCTCCACTTT.

This clone showed up just once. The CDR3: CATSDTPGQGLTDTQYF. In DNA form, the CDR3 reads TGTGCCACCAGTGACACCCCCGGACAGGGGCTCACAGATACGCAGTATTTT. This chain joins TRBV24-1 and TRBJ2-3; 9 bases map to TRBD1. This CDR3 has 17 amino acids. V was pared by 4 bases and J by 2 bases, with 9 bases of the junction left unmatched. Germline CDR1 KGHDR, CDR2 SFDVKD.

This chain joins TRBV6-5 and TRBJ1-5; 7 nucleotides line up with TRBD1. The CDR3 consists of 16 residues. Germline values: CDR1 MNHEY, CDR2 SVGAGI. J was trimmed by 2 bases and V by 2 bases; bases with no gene match: 6. The CDR3 DNA sequence: TGTGCCAGCAGTTACAGGGGACAGTTGGGCAATCAGCCCCAGCATTTT. Encoded protein: CASSYRGQLGNQPQHF.